Presented here are 12 T cell receptor beta chains from one specimen sequenced in a study of blood T cell repertoires in COVID-19. Here immunoSEQ multiplex PCR was the method, and the copy in TCRdb shows in-frame clones only, minus some. The table lists hundreds of thousands of clones, 75% to 95% of them singletons. The sample comprised PBMCs or T cells enriched from blood (not recorded which). Receptor source: a woman between 18 and 30 years old who had recovered from COVID-19.

This clone was detected a few times. This chain links TRBV7-9 with TRBJ2-1, with D uncertain. V was shortened by 1 base and J by 8 bases, with 12 bases between the two germline ends. The CDR3 runs 14 residues. Germline loops: CDR1 SEHNR, CDR2 FQNEAQ (reference sequence). The CDR3 spells CASSLDQAAYEQFF. The DNA of the CDR3 is TGTGCCAGCAGCTTAGATCAGGCAGCCTATGAGCAGTTCTTC.

CDR3 sequence (DNA): TGCGCCAGCAGCCTTTGGCGGGGACAGGACACTGAAGCTTTCTTT. This gives the protein CASSLWRGQDTEAFF. The V and J genes are TRBV5-1 and TRBJ1-1; the match to TRBD1 covers 8 bases. The CDR3 sequence is 15 residues long. V dropped 4 bases and J dropped 3; count of bases not matched to a gene: 8. From germline, CDR1 is SGHRS and CDR2 YFSETQ.

The chain joins TRBV5-1 to TRBJ1-2; the match to TRBD1 covers 8 bases. The CDR3 has 18 amino acids. Germline assignment: CDR1 SGHRS and CDR2 YFSETQ. Trimming removed 4 bases from V and 0 bases from J; junction bases left unmatched: 14. The CDR3 reads CASSQGADARVANYGYTF. CDR3 nucleotide sequence: TGCGCCAGCAGCCAGGGGGCGGACGCAAGGGTGGCTAACTATGGCTACACCTTC.

The chain uses TRBV4-1 and TRBJ2-2; 9 nucleotides agree with TRBD2. Looked up from germline, CDR1 is MGHRA and CDR2 is YSYEKL. V lost 8 bases to trimming and J lost 4 bases; unmatched junction nucleotides: 11. There are 16 residues in the CDR3. The CDR3: CASGLTSGFSTGELFF. The CDR3 coding sequence is TGCGCCAGCGGCTTGACTAGCGGCTTTTCCACCGGGGAGCTGTTTTTT.

The V call is TRBV2, the J call TRBJ1-2; D gene uncertain. CDR1 and CDR2 from the germline V gene are SNHLY and FYNNEI. CDR3 length: 13 amino acids. V gave up 4 bases and J gave up 6 bases, with 12 bases separating them. CDR3 loop: CASSVSGVNGYTF. The CDR3 DNA reads TGTGCCAGCAGTGTGTCAGGTGTGAATGGCTACACCTTC.

This clone was observed a single time. The chain employs TRBV7-8 and TRBJ1-6; D is ambiguous. Trimming cost V 1 base and J 10 bases, with 11 bases left between them. CDR3 length equals 14 residues. Germline V gives CDR1 SGHVS, CDR2 FQNEAQ. The CDR3 protein is CASSLGSANSPLHF. The CDR3 DNA reads as TGTGCCAGCAGCTTAGGGTCCGCGAACTCACCCCTCCACTTT.

CDR3 in DNA: TGTGCCAGCAGCTTAGAAGGCGGAGCCTACGAGCAGTACTTC. It specifies CASSLEGGAYEQYF. The rearrangement joins TRBV13 to TRBJ2-7; D is unresolved. Germline V gene lookup returns CDR1 PRHDT and CDR2 FYEKMQ (reference sequence). This CDR3 has 14 amino acids. V was pared by 1 base and J by 2 bases, with 9 bases between.

This clone has a handful of counts. This chain joins TRBV9 and TRBJ1-3, with D maybe TRBD1 (5 bases). This CDR3 is 14 amino acids long. V was clipped by 4 bases and J by 3 bases, with 11 bases between them. Per the germline V gene, CDR1 is SGDLS and CDR2 is YYNGEE. CDR3 in amino acids: CASSLGGYGNTIYF. In DNA, the CDR3 is TGTGCCAGCAGCCTCGGGGGTTATGGAAACACCATATATTTT.

The V gene is TRBV6-5, the J gene TRBJ2-7, with TRBD1 identical over 7 bases. The length of the CDR3 is 13 residues. CDR1 MNHEY and CDR2 SVGAGI come from the germline V gene. The V segment lost 8 bases and the J segment 0 bases; nucleotides outside the gene matches: 4. DNA of the CDR3: TGTGCCAGCCGACAGGGAGTCTCCTACGAGCAGTACTTC. Amino acids: CASRQGVSYEQYF.

V and J are TRBV5-4 and TRBJ2-5; D gene ambiguous. The germline gives CDR1 SGHNT, CDR2 YYREEE (reference sequence). Trimming removed 0 bases at V and 5 bases at J, with 5 bases between. This CDR3 region has 12 residues. The CDR3 DNA is TGTGCCAGCAGCTTGGCCTCGGAGACCCAGTACTTC. Protein: CASSLASETQYF.

The V call is TRBV6-5, the J call TRBJ2-7, with D possibly being TRBD1 (6 bases). The CDR3 consists of 15 residues. The V and J ends lost 6 bases and 5 bases respectively, with 20 bases between them. CDR1 is MNHEY and CDR2 is SVGAGI in the germline V gene. The CDR3 loop is CASSGQGPDPDEQYF. For the CDR3, the DNA is TGTGCCAGCAGCGGTCAGGGGCCGGACCCGGACGAGCAGTACTTC.

This chain uses TRBV4-1 with TRBJ2-1, with 8 bases lining up with TRBD2. Losses at the gene ends were 2 bases for V and 10 bases for J; bases not matched to a gene: 1. The CDR3 extends over 12 amino acids. CDR1 is MGHRA and CDR2 is YSYEKL in the germline V gene. CDR3 in DNA: TGCGCCAGCAGCCAACGACTAGCGGAGCAGTTCTTC. This codes for CASSQRLAEQFF.